The text below deals with one TCR beta chain. Its antigen is undetermined. The data originate from a study of blood T cells in healthy people across ages. Trimming took off 4 bases at V and 1 base at J, with 16 bases between the two ends. Per the germline V gene, CDR1 is DFQATT and CDR2 is SNEGSKA (reference sequence). This CDR3 has 16 amino acids. Alongside a J-beta primer mix, a sample-barcoded 5' primer served in a second PCR lasting roughly 6 to 11 cycles. TCRdb re-called the 5' RACE reads with MiXCR, one entry per CDR3 protein. Among hundreds of thousands of distinct CDR3 sequences listed, more than 40% were seen once. Study outcomes and limitations: Older individuals had lower TCR beta diversity per million T cells (the decline was roughly linear).

The sample was blood. The genes are TRBV20-1 and TRBJ1-4; the D gene is possibly TRBD1 (6 bases). This clonotype was obtained from a woman aged 60 to 75 in good health. The CDR3 nucleotides are TGCAGTGCTACTCAGGGGTCCCGTTTAACTAATGAAAAACTGTTTTTT. It yields the protein CSATQGSRLTNEKLFF.